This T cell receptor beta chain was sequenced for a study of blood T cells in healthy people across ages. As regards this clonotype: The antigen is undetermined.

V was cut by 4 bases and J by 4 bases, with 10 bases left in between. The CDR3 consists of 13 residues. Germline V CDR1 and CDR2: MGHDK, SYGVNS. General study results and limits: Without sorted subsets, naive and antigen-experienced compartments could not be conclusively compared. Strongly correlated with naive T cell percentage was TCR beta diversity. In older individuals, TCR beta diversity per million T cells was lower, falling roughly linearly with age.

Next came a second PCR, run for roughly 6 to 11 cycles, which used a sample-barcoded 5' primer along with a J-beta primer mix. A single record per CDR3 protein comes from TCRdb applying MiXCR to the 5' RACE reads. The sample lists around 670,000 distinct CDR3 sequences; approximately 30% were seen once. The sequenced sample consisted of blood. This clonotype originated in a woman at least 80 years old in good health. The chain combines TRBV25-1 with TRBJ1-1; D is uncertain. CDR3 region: CASSGYEGTEAFF. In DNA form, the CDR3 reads TGTGCCAGCAGTGGCTATGAGGGCACTGAAGCTTTCTTT.